The 25 T cell receptor beta chains reported below all come from one sample, sequenced in a study of CD8 T cells in ankylosing spondylitis. TCRdb recomputed calls from the 5' RACE reads with MiXCR, one row per CDR3 protein. The table includes hundreds of thousands of distinct CDR3 sequences, 20% detected once. The sample taken for sequencing was blood, either unsorted or a sorted T cell fraction (not recorded which). The receptor source for this set is a female donor with ankylosing spondylitis or in good health (not recorded which).

The V gene is TRBV7-2, the J gene TRBJ2-3, with unresolved D. This CDR3 has 14 residues. Germline CDR1 SGHTA, CDR2 FQGNSA. Trimming took off 1 base at V and 2 bases at J, with 7 bases between the two ends. CDR3 amino acids: CASSLVGHTDTQYF. DNA of the CDR3: TGTGCCAGCAGCTTAGTCGGGCACACAGATACGCAGTATTTT.

This clonotype has more than one count but fewer than ten. The chain uses TRBV11-2 and TRBJ2-7; D uncertain. This CDR3 spans 12 amino acids. Germline V gene data show CDR1 as SGHAT and CDR2 as FQNNGV. With 7 bases removed from V and 7 bases from J, the gap between germline ends came to 14 bases. The CDR3 coding sequence is TGTGCCAGCACGTTAATGCGTCGGGAGCAGTACTTC. It encodes CASTLMRREQYF.

This clonotype was detected only a few times. V usage is TRBV9 and J usage is TRBJ2-1; 10 bases fit TRBD2. Germline CDR1 SGDLS, CDR2 YYNGEE. The trim removed 3 bases at V and 8 bases at J, leaving 8 bases unmatched. The CDR3 totals 15 residues. The CDR3 reads CASSELAGVVDEQFF. The DNA for the CDR3 is TGTGCCAGCAGCGAGCTAGCGGGAGTTGTGGATGAGCAGTTCTTC. The full variable domain, in which reference TRBV9 and TRBJ2-1 provide the parts outside the CDR3, is DSGVTQTPKHLITATGQRVTLRCSPRSGDLSVYWYQQSLDQGLQFLIQYYNGEERAKGNILERFSAQQFPDLHSELNLSSLELGDSALYFCASSELAGVVDEQFFGPGTRLTVL.

This clonotype was recorded many times. At one of its ends the junction is not consistent with the germline gene, which may arise from a read error. The chain combines TRBV20-1 with TRBJ1-1; D not resolved. The CDR3 is 11 amino acids. Germline V CDR1 and CDR2: DFQATT, SNEGSKA (reference sequence). The CDR3 sequence: CSARGGTEAFF. CDR3 nucleotide sequence: TGCAGTGCAAGAGGAGGGACTGAAGCTTTCTTT.

This clonotype was found a few times. The rearrangement joins TRBV6-1 to TRBJ2-7; TRBD2 matches at 8 bases. In germline, CDR1 is MNHNS, CDR2 SASEGT. Losses at the gene ends were 5 bases for V and 6 bases for J; bases not matched to a gene: 6. The CDR3 loop spans 13 amino acids. This chain's CDR3 is CASSRAGELEQYF. The CDR3 DNA sequence: TGTGCCAGCAGTCGAGCGGGAGAGCTCGAGCAGTACTTC.

The table lists this clonotype with many counts. The chain combines TRBV5-1 with TRBJ1-2; tentative D call: TRBD1 (5 bases). Trimming cost V 3 bases and J 1 base, with 7 bases left between them. CDR3 size: 13 residues. From germline, CDR1 is SGHRS and CDR2 YFSETQ. DNA for the CDR3: TGCGCCAGCAGCTGGGGACTTAACTATGGCTACACCTTC. Protein: CASSWGLNYGYTF.

Many counts were recorded for this clonotype. This rearrangement joins TRBV28 to TRBJ2-1, with 7 bases that match TRBD2. V dropped 2 bases and J dropped 9; count of bases not matched to a gene: 13. Germline V gene sequence: CDR1 MDHEN, CDR2 SYDVKM. The CDR3 is 16 residues long. DNA for the CDR3: TGTGCCAGCAGTTTAAATGGGAGGGGATTCGGGGGTGAGCAGTTCTTC. This sequence encodes CASSLNGRGFGGEQFF.

Many counts were recorded for this clonotype. The J gene is TRBJ2-1, the V gene TRBV7-2; weak D call: TRBD1 (6 bases). The germline V gene has CDR1 SGHTA and CDR2 FQGNSA. The length of the CDR3 is 15 residues. Trimming shortened V by 0 bases and J by 2 bases, and 8 bases separated the two germline ends. Written as DNA, the CDR3 is TGTGCCAGCAGCTTAGCAGGGGGAGCCTACAATGAGCAGTTCTTC. The encoded protein is CASSLAGGAYNEQFF. The full variable domain, rest sourced from reference TRBV7-2 and TRBJ2-1, is GAGVSQSPSNKVTEKGKDVELRCDPISGHTALYWYRQSLGQGLEFLIYFQGNSAPDKSGLPSDRFSAERTGGSVSTLTIQRTQQEDSAVYLCASSLAGGAYNEQFFGPGTRLTVL.

The V gene is TRBV12-3 or TRBV12-4, the J gene TRBJ2-7; 11 bases map to TRBD2. V gave up 5 bases and J gave up 5 bases; unmatched junction bases: 8. This CDR3 region has 15 residues. CDR3 coding DNA: TGTGCCAGCAGTCCCCGGGCTAGCGGGAGGAACGAGCAGTACTTC. Protein product: CASSPRASGRNEQYF.

The J gene is TRBJ2-1, the V gene TRBV4-2; TRBD2 is a possible D gene (5 bases). In germline, CDR1 is LGHNA, CDR2 YNFKEQ. V was clipped by 4 bases and J by 12 bases, with 22 bases between them. This CDR3 comprises 15 residues. This CDR3 is CASSPSWLALNGQFF. CDR3 coding DNA: TGTGCCAGCAGCCCGTCGTGGCTAGCCCTAAACGGGCAGTTCTTC.

The rearrangement links TRBV20-1 to TRBJ2-7, with 9 positions matching TRBD2. CDR3 length equals 15 residues. Germline CDR1 and CDR2: DFQATT and SNEGSKA (reference sequence). Trimming at V came to 0 bases and at J to 4 bases, leaving 7 bases not matched to a gene. CDR3 in DNA: TGCAGTGCTAGAGAATCTAGCGGGACCCCTTACGAGCAGTACTTC. Its translation: CSARESSGTPYEQYF.

There are many counts of this clonotype. The chain is built from TRBV10-3 and TRBJ2-1, with 15 bases aligning to TRBD2. The germline CDR1 and CDR2 sequences are ENHRY and SYGVKD. The CDR3 covers 16 residues. Losses at the gene ends were 11 bases for V and 7 bases for J; bases not matched to a gene: 12. The CDR3 bases are TGTGCCCTCCGTCCGGGACTAGCGGGAGGAATGAATGAGCAGTTCTTC. This encodes CALRPGLAGGMNEQFF.

The chain is built from TRBV11-2 and TRBJ2-3; no firm D call. Germline CDR1 is SGHAT and CDR2 is FQNNGV. V was shortened by 5 bases and J by 0 bases, with 9 bases between the two germline ends. The CDR3 loop spans 14 amino acids. The CDR3 DNA is TGTGCCAGCAGCCACCCCGGGAGCACAGATACGCAGTATTTT. Its protein product is CASSHPGSTDTQYF.

This clonotype was seen more than once but under ten times. The CDR3 loop is CASSLVGTGTGDPNYGYTF. The DNA of the CDR3 is TGTGCCAGCAGCTTGGTTGGAACCGGGACAGGGGATCCTAACTATGGCTACACCTTC. The chain links TRBV5-6 to TRBJ1-2; 10 bases are a match to TRBD1. V was pared by 0 bases and J by 0 bases, with 11 bases of the junction left unmatched. This CDR3 spans 19 amino acids. Germline V lookup: CDR1 SGHDT, CDR2 YYEEEE.

This chain uses TRBV7-9 with TRBJ2-3, with D perhaps matching TRBD1 (5 bases). Germline V lookup: CDR1 SEHNR, CDR2 FQNEAQ (reference sequence). V lost 6 bases, J lost 0 bases, and 13 bases lay in between. The CDR3 totals 15 residues. Here the CDR3 reads CASRPSGISTDTQYF. The CDR3 nucleotides read TGTGCCAGCAGACCTTCAGGGATTAGCACAGATACGCAGTATTTT.

The rearrangement links TRBV7-3 to TRBJ2-2, with D perhaps matching TRBD2 (6 bases). V lost 2 bases to trimming and J lost 2 bases, with 12 bases between them. Germline V gene data show CDR1 as SGHTA and CDR2 as FQGTGA. This CDR3 region has 16 residues. The CDR3 DNA reads TGTGCCAGCAGCTTAGTGGCGGGGTTCAACACCGGGGAGCTGTTTTTT. Protein: CASSLVAGFNTGELFF.

The chain couples TRBV29-1 to TRBJ2-5, with D perhaps TRBD2 (6 bases). This CDR3 is built from 12 residues. Germline assignment: CDR1 SQVTM and CDR2 ANQGSEA. V shed 6 bases and J shed 5 bases, with 13 bases lying between them. Here the CDR3 reads CSVMEGVETQYF. The DNA for the CDR3 is TGCAGCGTCATGGAGGGAGTGGAGACCCAGTACTTC.

The genes are TRBV11-2 and TRBJ2-3; TRBD2 might be the D (6 bases). Trimming shortened V by 3 bases and J by 6 bases, and 16 bases separated the two germline ends. The CDR3 is 15 amino acids. The germline V gene has CDR1 SGHAT and CDR2 FQNNGV. In DNA form, the CDR3 reads TGTGCCAGCAGCTTTGGGGGGAGGACCAGGGATACGCAGTATTTT. Amino acids: CASSFGGRTRDTQYF.

This clonotype was seen many times. This sequence joins TRBV10-3 and TRBJ2-1; 7 bases line up with TRBD2. The CDR3 covers 14 residues. Germline CDR1 and CDR2: ENHRY and SYGVKD. Trimming at V came to 3 bases and at J to 8 bases, leaving 7 bases not matched to a gene. CDR3 sequence: CAISDEGGSDEQFF. The CDR3 DNA follows: TGTGCCATCAGTGATGAGGGAGGGAGCGATGAGCAGTTCTTC.

This clonotype showed up many times. This chain links TRBV20-1 with TRBJ1-5, with a weak D call TRBD1 (5 bases). Deletions cut 7 bases from V and 5 bases from J, with 15 bases between. Germline V CDR1 and CDR2: DFQATT, SNEGSKA (reference sequence). The CDR3 is made up of 13 amino acids. The CDR3 is CSGGLGVHQPQHF. The CDR3 region has the DNA TGCAGTGGTGGATTAGGGGTTCATCAGCCCCAGCATTTT.

This clonotype was counted between two and nine times. The chain joins TRBV20-1 to TRBJ2-3, with 10 nucleotides matching TRBD1. The CDR3 sequence is 14 residues long. Germline CDR1 DFQATT, CDR2 SNEGSKA (reference sequence). V gave up 5 bases and J gave up 2 bases; unmatched junction bases: 4. CDR3 in amino acids: CSALDRGHTDTQYF. The CDR3 DNA follows: TGCAGTGCTTTAGACAGGGGGCACACAGATACGCAGTATTTT.

The rearrangement uses TRBV6-1 and TRBJ2-7; 10 bases match TRBD2. The V and J ends lost 2 bases and 6 bases, in that order; junction bases with no gene match: 10. This CDR3 region has 16 residues. Germline V gene data show CDR1 as MNHNS and CDR2 as SASEGT. The CDR3 sequence: CASSERRLAGVSEQYF. The CDR3 nucleotides read TGTGCCAGCAGTGAACGTCGGCTAGCGGGAGTTAGCGAGCAGTACTTC.

This clonotype has more than one count but fewer than ten. The chain carries TRBV6-1 and TRBJ2-1; TRBD1 is a possible D gene (6 bases). The CDR3 is 13 residues long. Germline V gene lookup returns CDR1 MNHNS and CDR2 SASEGT. V was trimmed by 10 bases and J by 8 bases, leaving 18 bases between them. The CDR3 DNA reads TGTGCCAATCGAGACGGACAGTACGATGAGCAGTTCTTC. Its protein product is CANRDGQYDEQFF.

The CDR3 DNA reads TGTGCCAGCATAGAGGGGTCCTACGAGCAGTACTTC. This sequence encodes CASIEGSYEQYF. This chain joins TRBV5-6 and TRBJ2-7; the D gene could be TRBD1 or TRBD2 (5 bases each). Germline values: CDR1 SGHDT, CDR2 YYEEEE. The CDR3 has 12 amino acids. Trimming left V 6 bases short and J 1 base short, with 8 bases between.

The CDR3 loop reads CASSSGLLRTYEQYF. CDR3 sequence (DNA): TGTGCCAGCAGCTCGGGACTCCTTAGGACCTACGAGCAGTACTTC. This chain joins TRBV5-4 and TRBJ2-7, with a possible D match to TRBD2 (6 bases). This CDR3 has 15 residues. V dropped 3 bases and J dropped 2 bases, with 15 bases sitting between them. CDR1 SGHNT and CDR2 YYREEE come from the germline V gene (reference sequence).